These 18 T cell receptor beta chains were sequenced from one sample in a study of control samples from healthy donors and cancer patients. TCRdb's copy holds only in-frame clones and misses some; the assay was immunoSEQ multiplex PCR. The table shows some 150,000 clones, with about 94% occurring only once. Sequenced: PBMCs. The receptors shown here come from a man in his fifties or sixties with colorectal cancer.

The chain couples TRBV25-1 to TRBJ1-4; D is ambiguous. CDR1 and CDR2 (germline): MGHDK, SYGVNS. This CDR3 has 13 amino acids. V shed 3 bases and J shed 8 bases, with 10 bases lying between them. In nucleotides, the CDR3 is TGTGCCAGCAGTGAGGGGTTCTACGAAAAACTGTTTTTT. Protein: CASSEGFYEKLFF.

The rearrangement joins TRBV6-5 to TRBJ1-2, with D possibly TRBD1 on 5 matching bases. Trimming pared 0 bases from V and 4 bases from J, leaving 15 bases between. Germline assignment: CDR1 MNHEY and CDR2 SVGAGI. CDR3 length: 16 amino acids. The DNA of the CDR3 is TGTGCCAGCAGTTACTCGATTTTAGGGGACCCCTATGGCTACACCTTC. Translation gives CASSYSILGDPYGYTF.

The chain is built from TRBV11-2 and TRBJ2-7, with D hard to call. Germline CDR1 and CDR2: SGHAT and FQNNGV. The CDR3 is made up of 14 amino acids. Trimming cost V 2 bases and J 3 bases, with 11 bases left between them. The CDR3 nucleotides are TGTGCCAGCAGCTTAAGTAGGACGGACTACGAGCAGTACTTC. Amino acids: CASSLSRTDYEQYF.

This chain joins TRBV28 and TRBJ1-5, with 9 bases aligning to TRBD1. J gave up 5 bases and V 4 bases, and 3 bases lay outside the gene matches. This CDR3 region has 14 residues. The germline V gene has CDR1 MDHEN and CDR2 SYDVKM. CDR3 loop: CASSWDREDQPQHF. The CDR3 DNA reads TGTGCCAGCAGTTGGGACAGGGAAGATCAGCCCCAGCATTTT.

DNA of the CDR3: TGCAGCGTTGAAGAGGGCGGCAGACCAACTGGAAACACCATATATTTT. It yields the protein CSVEEGGRPTGNTIYF. The chain couples TRBV29-1 to TRBJ1-3, with D hard to call. V shed 0 bases and J shed 2 bases, with 14 bases lying between them. This CDR3 has 16 amino acids. Germline lookup yields CDR1 SQVTM and CDR2 ANQGSEA.

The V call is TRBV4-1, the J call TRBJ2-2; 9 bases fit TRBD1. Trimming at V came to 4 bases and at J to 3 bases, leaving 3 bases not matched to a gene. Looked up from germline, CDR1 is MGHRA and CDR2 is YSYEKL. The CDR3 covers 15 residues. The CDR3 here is CASSRWTGDTGELFF. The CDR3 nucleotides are TGCGCCAGCAGCCGTTGGACAGGGGACACCGGGGAGCTGTTTTTT.

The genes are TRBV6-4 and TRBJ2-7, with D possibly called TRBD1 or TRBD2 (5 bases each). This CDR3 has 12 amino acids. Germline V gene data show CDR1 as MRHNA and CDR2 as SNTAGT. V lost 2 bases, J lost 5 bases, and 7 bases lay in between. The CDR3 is CASSDRGDEQYF. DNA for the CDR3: TGTGCCAGCAGTGACAGGGGAGACGAGCAGTACTTC.

The CDR3 loop is CASSPGGVLYEQYF. The CDR3 DNA is TGTGCCAGCAGCCCCGGAGGTGTGCTATACGAGCAGTACTTC. This chain links TRBV28 with TRBJ2-7, with a tentative D call TRBD2 (5 bases). The CDR3 is 14 amino acids. V shed 6 bases and J shed 4 bases, with 16 bases lying between them. Germline CDR1 reads MDHEN; CDR2 reads SYDVKM.

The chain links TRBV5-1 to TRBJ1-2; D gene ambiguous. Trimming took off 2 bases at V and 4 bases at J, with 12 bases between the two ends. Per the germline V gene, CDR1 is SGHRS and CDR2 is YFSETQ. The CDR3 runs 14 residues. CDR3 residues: CASSFGESGYGYTF. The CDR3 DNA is TGCGCCAGCAGCTTCGGGGAGTCTGGCTATGGCTACACCTTC. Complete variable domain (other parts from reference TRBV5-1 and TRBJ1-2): KAGVTQTPRYLIKTRGQQVTLSCSPISGHRSVSWYQQTPGQGLQFLFEYFSETQRNKGNFPGRFSGRQFSNSRSEMNVSTLELGDSALYLCASSFGESGYGYTFGSGTRLTVV.

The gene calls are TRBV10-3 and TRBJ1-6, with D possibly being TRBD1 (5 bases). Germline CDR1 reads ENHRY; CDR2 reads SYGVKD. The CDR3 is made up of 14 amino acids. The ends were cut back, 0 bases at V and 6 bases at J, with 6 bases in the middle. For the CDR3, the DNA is TGTGCCATCAGTGAGTCGAGGGGTAATTCACCCCTCCACTTT. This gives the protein CAISESRGNSPLHF.

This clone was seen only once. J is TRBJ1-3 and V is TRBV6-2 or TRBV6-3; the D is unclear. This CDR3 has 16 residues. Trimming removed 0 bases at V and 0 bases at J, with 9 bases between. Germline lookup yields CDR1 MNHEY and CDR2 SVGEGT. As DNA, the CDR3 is TGTGCCAGCAGTTACTCGTCCGGGATCTCTGGAAACACCATATATTTT. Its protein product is CASSYSSGISGNTIYF.

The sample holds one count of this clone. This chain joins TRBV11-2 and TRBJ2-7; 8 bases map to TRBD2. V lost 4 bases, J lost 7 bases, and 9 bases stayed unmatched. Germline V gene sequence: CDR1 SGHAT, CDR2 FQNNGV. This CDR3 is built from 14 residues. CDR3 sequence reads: CASSSGGAGLEQYF. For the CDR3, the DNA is TGTGCCAGCAGCTCGGGAGGGGCAGGTTTAGAGCAGTACTTC. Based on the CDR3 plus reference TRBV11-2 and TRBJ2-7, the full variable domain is EAGVAQSPRYKIIEKRQSVAFWCNPISGHATLYWYQQILGQGPKLLIQFQNNGVVDDSQLPKDRFSAERLKGVDSTLKIQPAKLEDSAVYLCASSSGGAGLEQYFGPGTRLTVT.

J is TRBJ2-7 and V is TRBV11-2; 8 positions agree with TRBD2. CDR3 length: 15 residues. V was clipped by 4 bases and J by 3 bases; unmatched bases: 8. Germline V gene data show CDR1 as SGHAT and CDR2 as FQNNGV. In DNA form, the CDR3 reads TGTGCCAGCAGCTGGGGAAGCGGGGGCCGCTACGAGCAGTACTTC. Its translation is CASSWGSGGRYEQYF. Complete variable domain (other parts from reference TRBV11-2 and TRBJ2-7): EAGVAQSPRYKIIEKRQSVAFWCNPISGHATLYWYQQILGQGPKLLIQFQNNGVVDDSQLPKDRFSAERLKGVDSTLKIQPAKLEDSAVYLCASSWGSGGRYEQYFGPGTRLTVT.

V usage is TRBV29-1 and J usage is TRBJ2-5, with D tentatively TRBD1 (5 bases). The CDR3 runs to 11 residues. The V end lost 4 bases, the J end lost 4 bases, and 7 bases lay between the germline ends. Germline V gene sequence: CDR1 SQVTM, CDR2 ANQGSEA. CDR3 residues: CSVVTGETQYF. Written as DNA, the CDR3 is TGCAGCGTTGTAACAGGAGAGACCCAGTACTTC.

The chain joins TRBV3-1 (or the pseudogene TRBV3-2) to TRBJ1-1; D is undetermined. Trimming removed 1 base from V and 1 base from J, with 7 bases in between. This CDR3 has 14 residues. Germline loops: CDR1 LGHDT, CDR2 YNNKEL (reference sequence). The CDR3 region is CASSQVSGNTEAFF. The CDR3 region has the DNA TGTGCCAGCAGCCAAGTTTCCGGGAACACTGAAGCTTTCTTT.

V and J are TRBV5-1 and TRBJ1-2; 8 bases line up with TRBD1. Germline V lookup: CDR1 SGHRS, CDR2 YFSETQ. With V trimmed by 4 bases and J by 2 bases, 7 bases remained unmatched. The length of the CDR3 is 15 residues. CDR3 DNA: TGCGCCAGCAGCGAGACAGGGGAAGGAAACTATGGCTACACCTTC. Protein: CASSETGEGNYGYTF.

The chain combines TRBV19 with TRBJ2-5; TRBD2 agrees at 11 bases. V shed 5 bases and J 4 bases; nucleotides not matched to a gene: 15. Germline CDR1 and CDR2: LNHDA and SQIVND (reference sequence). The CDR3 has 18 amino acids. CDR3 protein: CASSPRQAQLAGVETQYF. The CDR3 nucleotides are TGTGCCAGTAGTCCAAGACAGGCACAACTAGCGGGGGTAGAGACCCAGTACTTC.

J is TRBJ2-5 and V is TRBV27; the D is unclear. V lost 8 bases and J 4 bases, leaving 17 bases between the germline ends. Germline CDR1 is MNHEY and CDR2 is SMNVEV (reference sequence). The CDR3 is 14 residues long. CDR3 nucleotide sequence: TGTGCCAGCTCCATCCCCCAACTTCCAGAGACCCAGTACTTC. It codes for CASSIPQLPETQYF.